Presented here are 9 T cell receptor beta chains from one specimen sequenced in a study of shared clonotypes between healthy human individuals. The protocol was immunoSEQ multiplex PCR, while the TCRdb copy is restricted to in-frame clones and leaves out a portion. This table has more than 550,000 clones, less than 95% appearing once. The sample comprised memory CD8+ T cells from PBMCs. The sample's subset: CD45RO+ cells pooled with CCR7-negative TemRA cells. The origin of the receptors is a man aged 18 to 30 in good health. Some clones in this sample may be carry-over from other donors' samples.

The chain links TRBV6-6 to TRBJ1-5; TRBD1 is a possible D gene (5 bases). The CDR3 has 15 residues. Germline CDR1 MNHNY, CDR2 SVGAGI (reference sequence). The V and J ends lost 10 bases and 0 bases respectively, with 16 bases between them. The DNA for the CDR3 is TGTGCCACCCAATTAGAGGGGAGTAGCAATCAGCCCCAGCATTTT. Residues: CATQLEGSSNQPQHF.

J is TRBJ2-2 and V is TRBV7-3, with TRBD2 identical over 8 bases. The V and J ends lost 1 base and 9 bases, in that order; junction bases with no gene match: 7. This CDR3 is built from 15 residues. CDR1 is SGHTA and CDR2 is FQGTGA in the germline V gene. The CDR3 DNA reads TGTGCCAGCAGCTTAAGTCAGCGGGAGAGGAGGGAGCTGTTTTTT. The encoded protein is CASSLSQRERRELFF.

This clone appeared a single time. This sequence joins TRBV2 and TRBJ2-7; 7 bases match TRBD1. The CDR3 has 14 residues. Germline assignment: CDR1 SNHLY and CDR2 FYNNEI. V was clipped by 7 bases and J by 3 bases; unmatched bases: 9. The CDR3 DNA reads as TGTGCCAGCAAGCCCCGGGACAGACTCTACGAGCAGTACTTC. Translating it yields CASKPRDRLYEQYF. Drawing the rest from reference TRBV2 and TRBJ2-7, the complete variable domain is EPEVTQTPSHQVTQMGQEVILRCVPISNHLYFYWYRQILGQKVEFLVSFYNNEISEKSEIFDDQFSVERPDGSNFTLKIRSTKLEDSAMYFCASKPRDRLYEQYFGPGTRLTVT.

This clone has a single count. V is TRBV4-1 and J is TRBJ2-7, with 11 bases matching TRBD2. In germline, CDR1 is MGHRA, CDR2 YSYEKL. The CDR3 contains 18 residues. The V gene end was trimmed by 0 bases and the J gene end by 7 bases; junction bases not matched to a gene: 14. The CDR3 nucleotides read TGCGCCAGCAGCCAAGATGGGGGTAGTAGCGGGAGGGCAGGTGAGCAGTACTTC. It codes for CASSQDGGSSGRAGEQYF.

This chain joins TRBV27 and TRBJ2-1, with 10 bases lining up with TRBD1. V shed 5 bases and J 3 bases; nucleotides not matched to a gene: 4. Germline CDR1 and CDR2: MNHEY and SMNVEV (reference sequence). This CDR3 spans 15 amino acids. The CDR3 nucleotides are TGTGCCAGCAGTCGCCGGGACAGGGGCTACAATGAGCAGTTCTTC. It specifies CASSRRDRGYNEQFF.

The CDR3 DNA follows: TGTGCCAGCAGCATGATACCCGGGACTAGCAGGTACAATGAGCAGTTCTTC. Its translation: CASSMIPGTSRYNEQFF. J is TRBJ2-1 and V is TRBV14, with 9 bases identical to TRBD2. From germline, CDR1 is SGHDN and CDR2 FVKESK. With V trimmed by 5 bases and J by 4 bases, 12 bases remained unmatched. The CDR3 sequence is 17 residues long.

The J gene is TRBJ1-2, the V gene TRBV9; D possibly corresponds to TRBD1 (6 bases). Per the germline V gene, CDR1 is SGDLS and CDR2 is YYNGEE. Between the trimmed V and J ends, which lost 4 bases and 6 bases, there was a span of 10 bases. The CDR3 extends over 12 amino acids. The CDR3 coding sequence is TGTGCCAGCAGCCTAGGGGGGAATGGCTACACCTTC. As protein: CASSLGGNGYTF.

This clone appeared once. The chain carries TRBV5-4 and TRBJ2-1; a possible D gene is TRBD2 (6 bases). The CDR3 loop spans 14 amino acids. The germline V gene encodes CDR1 SGHNT and CDR2 YYREEE (reference sequence). V was shortened by 4 bases and J by 6 bases, with 14 bases between the two germline ends. The CDR3: CASSLGAGINEQFF. The CDR3 DNA sequence: TGTGCCAGCAGCCTAGGGGCGGGGATCAATGAGCAGTTCTTC.

The chain combines TRBV15 with TRBJ2-7, with 12 bases fitting TRBD2. Germline CDR1 is LNHNV and CDR2 is YYDKDF (reference sequence). There are 14 residues in the CDR3. With V trimmed by 5 bases and J by 6 bases, 5 bases remained unmatched. In DNA form, the CDR3 reads TGTGCCACCAGCCTAGCGGGAGGGCCCTCCGAGCAGTACTTC. It yields the protein CATSLAGGPSEQYF.